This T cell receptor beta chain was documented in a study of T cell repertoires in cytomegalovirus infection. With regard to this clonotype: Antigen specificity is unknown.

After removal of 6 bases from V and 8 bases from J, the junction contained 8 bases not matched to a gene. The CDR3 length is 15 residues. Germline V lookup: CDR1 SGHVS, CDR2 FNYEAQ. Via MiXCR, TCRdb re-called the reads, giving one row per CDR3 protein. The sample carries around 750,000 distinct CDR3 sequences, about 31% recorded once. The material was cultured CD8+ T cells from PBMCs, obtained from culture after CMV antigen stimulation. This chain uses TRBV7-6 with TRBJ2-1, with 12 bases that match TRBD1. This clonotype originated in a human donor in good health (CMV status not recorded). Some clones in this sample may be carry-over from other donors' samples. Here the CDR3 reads CASSSGGTGGHEQFF. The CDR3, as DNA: TGTGCCAGCAGTTCGGGGGGGACAGGGGGCCATGAGCAGTTCTTC.